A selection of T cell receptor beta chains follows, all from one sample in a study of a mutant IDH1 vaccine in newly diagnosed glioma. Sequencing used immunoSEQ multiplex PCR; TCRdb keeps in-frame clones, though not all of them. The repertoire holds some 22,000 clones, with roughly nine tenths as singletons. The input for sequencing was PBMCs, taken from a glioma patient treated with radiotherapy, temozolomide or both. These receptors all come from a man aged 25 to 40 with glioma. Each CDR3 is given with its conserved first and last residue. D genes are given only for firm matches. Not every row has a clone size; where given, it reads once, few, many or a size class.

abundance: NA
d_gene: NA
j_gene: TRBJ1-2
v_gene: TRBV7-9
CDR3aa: CASTLSTSWLDGYTF
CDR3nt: TGTGCCAGCACCTTGAGTACCTCTTGGTTAGATGGCTACACCTTC

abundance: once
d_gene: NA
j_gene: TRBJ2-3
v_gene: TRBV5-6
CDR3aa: CASSSPDTQYF
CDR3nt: TGTGCCAGCAGCTCCCCCGATACGCAGTATTTT

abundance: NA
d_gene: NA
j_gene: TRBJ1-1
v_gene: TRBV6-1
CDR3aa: CASSDWMNTEAFF
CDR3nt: TGTGCCAGCAGTGATTGGATGAACACTGAAGCTTTCTTT

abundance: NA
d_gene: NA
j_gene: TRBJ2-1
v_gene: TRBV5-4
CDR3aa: CASSLRRGPYNEQFF
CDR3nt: TGTGCCAGCAGCTTGCGACGGGGCCCTTACAATGAGCAGTTCTTC

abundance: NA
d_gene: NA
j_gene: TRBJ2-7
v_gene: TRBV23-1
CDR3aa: CASTPTYEQYF
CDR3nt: TGCGCCAGCACTCCAACCTACGAGCAGTACTTC

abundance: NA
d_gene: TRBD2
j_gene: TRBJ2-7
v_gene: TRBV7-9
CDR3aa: CASSLALAGGFYEQYF
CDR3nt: TGTGCCAGCAGCCTTGCACTAGCGGGAGGTTTTTACGAGCAGTACTTC

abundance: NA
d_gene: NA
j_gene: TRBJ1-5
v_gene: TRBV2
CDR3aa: CASSGLREGKPQHF
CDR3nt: TGTGCCAGCAGTGGACTCAGGGAGGGAAAGCCCCAGCATTTT

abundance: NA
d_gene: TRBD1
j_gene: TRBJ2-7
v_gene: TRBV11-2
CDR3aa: CASSFLTGDYEQYF
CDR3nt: TGTGCCAGCAGCTTTCTGACAGGGGACTACGAGCAGTACTTC

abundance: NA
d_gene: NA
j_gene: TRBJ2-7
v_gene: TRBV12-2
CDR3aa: CASRPLGQANYEQYF
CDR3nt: TGTGCAAGTCGCCCCTTGGGACAGGCCAACTACGAGCAGTACTTC

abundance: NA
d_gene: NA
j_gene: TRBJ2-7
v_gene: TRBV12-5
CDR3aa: CASGLGGKGYEQYF
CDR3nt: TGTGCTAGTGGTTTGGGGGGAAAGGGCTACGAGCAGTACTTC

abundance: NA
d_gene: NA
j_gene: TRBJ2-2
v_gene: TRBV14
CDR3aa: CASSQRLFVSNTGELFF
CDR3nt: TGTGCCAGCAGCCAAAGACTGTTCGTATCGAACACCGGGGAGCTGTTTTTT

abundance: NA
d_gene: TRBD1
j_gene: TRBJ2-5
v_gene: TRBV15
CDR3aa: CATSRDLAGQGSGETQYF
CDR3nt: TGTGCCACCAGCAGAGATCTGGCCGGACAGGGGTCCGGAGAGACCCAGTACTTC

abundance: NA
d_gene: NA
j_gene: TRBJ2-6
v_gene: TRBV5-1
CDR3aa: CASSLVGGWGGANVLTF
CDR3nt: TGCGCCAGCAGCTTGGTTGGGGGATGGGGTGGGGCCAACGTCCTGACTTTC

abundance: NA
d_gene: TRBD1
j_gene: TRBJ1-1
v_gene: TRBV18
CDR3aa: CASSLGQGGNTEAFF
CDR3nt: TGTGCCAGCTCACTCGGACAGGGAGGGAACACTGAAGCTTTCTTT

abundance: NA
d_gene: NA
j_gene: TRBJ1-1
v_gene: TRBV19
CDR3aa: CASSIFRAEGEAFF
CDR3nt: TGTGCCAGTAGTATCTTCAGGGCTGAAGGTGAAGCTTTCTTT

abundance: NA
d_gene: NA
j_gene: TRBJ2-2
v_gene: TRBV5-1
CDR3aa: CASSLIGTVNTGELFF
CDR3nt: TGCGCCAGCAGCTTAATCGGGACGGTGAACACCGGGGAGCTGTTTTTT

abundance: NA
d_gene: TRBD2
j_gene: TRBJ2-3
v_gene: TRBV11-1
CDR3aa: CASSLSGSRTDTQYF
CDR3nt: TGTGCCAGCAGCCTCAGCGGGAGTAGAACAGATACGCAGTATTTT

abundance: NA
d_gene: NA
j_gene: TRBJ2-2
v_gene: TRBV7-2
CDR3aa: CASSWRPDTGELFF
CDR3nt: TGTGCCAGCAGTTGGCGACCCGACACCGGGGAGCTGTTTTTT

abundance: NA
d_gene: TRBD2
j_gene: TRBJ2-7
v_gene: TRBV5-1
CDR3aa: CASSTPGGLYEQYF
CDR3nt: TGCGCCAGCAGCACCCCGGGAGGACTTTACGAGCAGTACTTC

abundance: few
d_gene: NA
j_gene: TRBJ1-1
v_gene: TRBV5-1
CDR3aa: CASSFYSLNTEAFF
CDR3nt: TGCGCCAGCAGCTTTTACAGCTTGAACACTGAAGCTTTCTTT

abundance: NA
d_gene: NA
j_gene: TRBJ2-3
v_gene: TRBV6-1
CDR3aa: CASTYGGGTDTQYF
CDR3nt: TGTGCCAGCACGTACGGCGGGGGCACAGATACGCAGTATTTT

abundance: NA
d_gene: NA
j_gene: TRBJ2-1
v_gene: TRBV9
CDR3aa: CASSARASSYNEQFF
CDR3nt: TGTGCCAGCAGCGCCAGGGCCAGCTCCTACAATGAGCAGTTCTTC

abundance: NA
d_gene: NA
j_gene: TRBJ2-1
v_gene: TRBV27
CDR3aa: CASSLRTSSYNEQFF
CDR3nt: TGTGCCAGCAGTTTAAGAACTAGTAGCTACAATGAGCAGTTCTTC

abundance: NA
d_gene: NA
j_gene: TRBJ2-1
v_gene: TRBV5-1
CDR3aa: CASNLDGDPGNEQFF
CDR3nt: TGCGCCAGCAATTTGGACGGCGACCCGGGCAATGAGCAGTTCTTC

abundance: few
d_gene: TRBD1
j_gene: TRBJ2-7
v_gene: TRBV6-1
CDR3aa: CASSEGDSYEQYF
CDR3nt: TGTGCCAGCAGTGAAGGGGACAGTTACGAGCAGTACTTC

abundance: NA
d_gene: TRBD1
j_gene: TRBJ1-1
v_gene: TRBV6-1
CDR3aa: CASSPERDSTEAFF
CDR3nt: TGTGCCAGCAGTCCAGAGAGGGACAGCACTGAAGCTTTCTTT

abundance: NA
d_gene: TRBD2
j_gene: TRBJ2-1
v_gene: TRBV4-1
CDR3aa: CASSRGLPRTSGRGNEQFF
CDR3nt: TGCGCCAGCAGCCGAGGATTACCTCGGACTAGCGGGAGAGGGAATGAGCAGTTCTTC

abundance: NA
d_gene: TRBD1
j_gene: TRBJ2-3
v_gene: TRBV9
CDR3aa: CASSVGGTGSQDTQYF
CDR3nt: TGTGCCAGCAGCGTAGGGGGGACAGGGAGCCAAGATACGCAGTATTTT

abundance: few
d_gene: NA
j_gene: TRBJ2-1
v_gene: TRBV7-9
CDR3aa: CASSLVREYYNEQFF
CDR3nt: TGTGCCAGCAGCTTAGTGCGGGAATACTACAATGAGCAGTTCTTC

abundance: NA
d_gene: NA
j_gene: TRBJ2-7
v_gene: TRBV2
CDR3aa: CASSLLREVVPNEQYF
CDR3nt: TGTGCCAGCAGTCTCCTCAGGGAGGTCGTCCCCAACGAGCAGTACTTC

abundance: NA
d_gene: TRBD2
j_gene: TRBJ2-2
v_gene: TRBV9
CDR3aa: CASSEAGLVTGELFF
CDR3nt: TGTGCCAGCAGCGAGGCGGGACTAGTTACCGGGGAGCTGTTTTTT

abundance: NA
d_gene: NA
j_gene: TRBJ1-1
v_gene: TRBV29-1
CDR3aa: CSVGLGVAFF
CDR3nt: TGCAGCGTCGGCCTTGGGGTCGCTTTCTTT

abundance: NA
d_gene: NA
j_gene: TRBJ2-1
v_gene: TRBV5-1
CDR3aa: CASSLGPLGNEQFF
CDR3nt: TGCGCCAGCAGCTTGGGTCCCCTTGGGAATGAGCAGTTCTTC

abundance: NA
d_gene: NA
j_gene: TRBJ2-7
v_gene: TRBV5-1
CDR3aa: CASSLYLGSEQYF
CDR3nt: TGCGCCAGCAGCTTGTATCTCGGAAGCGAGCAGTACTTC

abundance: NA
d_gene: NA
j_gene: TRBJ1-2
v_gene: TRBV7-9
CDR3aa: CASSLRVNGYTF
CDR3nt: TGTGCCAGCAGCTTGCGGGTGAATGGCTACACCTTC

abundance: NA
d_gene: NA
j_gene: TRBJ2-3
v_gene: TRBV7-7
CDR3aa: CASSLESGIADTQYF
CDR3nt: TGTGCCAGCAGCTTAGAGTCAGGGATCGCAGATACGCAGTATTTT

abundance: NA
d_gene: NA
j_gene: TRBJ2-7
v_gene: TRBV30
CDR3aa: CAWKTGPYEQYF
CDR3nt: TGTGCCTGGAAGACGGGGCCCTACGAGCAGTACTTC

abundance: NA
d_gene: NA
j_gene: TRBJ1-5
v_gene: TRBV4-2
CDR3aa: CASSQDWGRRDQPQHF
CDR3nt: TGTGCCAGCAGCCAAGATTGGGGGCGAAGGGATCAGCCCCAGCATTTT

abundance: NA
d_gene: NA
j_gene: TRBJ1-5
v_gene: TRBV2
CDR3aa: CASSRGWQDNQPQHF
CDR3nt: TGTGCCAGCAGTCGTGGTTGGCAGGACAATCAGCCCCAGCATTTT

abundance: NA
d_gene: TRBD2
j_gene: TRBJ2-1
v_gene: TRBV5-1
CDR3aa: CASSLGTSGRTYNEQFF
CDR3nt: TGCGCCAGCAGCTTGGGGACTAGCGGGAGAACCTACAATGAGCAGTTCTTC

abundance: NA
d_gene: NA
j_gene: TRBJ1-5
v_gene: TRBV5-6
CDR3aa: CASSSGTRGDQPQHF
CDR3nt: TGTGCCAGCAGTTCCGGGACACGGGGGGATCAGCCCCAGCATTTT

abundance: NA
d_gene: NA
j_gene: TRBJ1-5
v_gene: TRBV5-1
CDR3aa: CASSPGTLSNQSQHF
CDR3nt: TGCGCCAGCAGCCCCGGGACTTTGAGCAATCAGTCCCAGCATTTT

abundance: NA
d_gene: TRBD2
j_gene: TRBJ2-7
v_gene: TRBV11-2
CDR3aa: CASSAGTSGGEAEQYF
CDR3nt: TGTGCCAGCAGCGCCGGGACTAGCGGGGGGGAGGCCGAGCAGTACTTC

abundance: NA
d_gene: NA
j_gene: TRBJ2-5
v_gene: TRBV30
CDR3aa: CAWSVEESQYF
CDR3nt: TGTGCCTGGAGTGTAGAGGAGTCCCAGTACTTC